The 27 T cell receptor beta chains reported below all come from one sample, sequenced in a study of CD8 T cells in ankylosing spondylitis. TCRdb independently ran MiXCR on the 5' RACE reads; one entry per CDR3 protein. In the table there are some 250,000 distinct CDR3 sequences, 9.5% to 12% of which are singletons. The specimen was blood, either unsorted or a sorted T cell fraction (not recorded which). These TCRs come from a male donor with ankylosing spondylitis or in good health (not recorded which).

In the case of this clonotype: With a much larger clone just one base away, this may be a read error. This sequence joins TRBV6-5 and TRBJ2-1; no clear D. Trimming took 0 bases from V and 6 from J, leaving 9 bases between them. CDR1 is MNHEY, CDR2 SVGAGI, per germline. The CDR3 is made up of 14 amino acids. The CDR3 DNA reads as TGTGCCAGCAGTTACTCGAAGATTTGCAATGAGCAGTTCTTC. Amino acids: CASSYSKICNEQFF.

This clonotype appeared many times. The chain links TRBV12-3 or TRBV12-4 to TRBJ2-2, with D perhaps TRBD2 (5 bases). The length of the CDR3 is 15 residues. V gave up 6 bases and J gave up 2 bases, with 13 bases separating them. The CDR3 coding sequence is TGTGCCAGCAGCCCAGGCGCGGGCAACACCGGGGAGCTGTTTTTT. As protein: CASSPGAGNTGELFF.

This clonotype came up a few times. The V call is TRBV7-9, the J call TRBJ1-1; D unresolved. CDR3 length: 12 residues. Trimming pared 4 bases from V and 4 bases from J, leaving 7 bases between. Germline CDR1 reads SEHNR; CDR2 reads FQNEAQ (reference sequence). CDR3 loop: CASSWGSTEAFF. The DNA for the CDR3 is TGTGCCAGCAGCTGGGGTAGCACTGAAGCTTTCTTT.

This chain joins TRBV2 and TRBJ1-3, with TRBD1 as a possible D gene (5 bases). Germline V gene data show CDR1 as SNHLY and CDR2 as FYNNEI. The CDR3 sequence is 14 residues long. The V end lost 2 bases, the J end lost 3 bases, and 8 bases lay between the germline ends. The CDR3 region has the DNA TGTGCCAGCAGTGAACACGGGGGTGGAAACACCATATATTTT. It specifies CASSEHGGGNTIYF.

A word on this clonotype: The junction departs from the called germline gene at one end, perhaps through a read error. The rearrangement uses TRBV20-1 and TRBJ1-3; D is perhaps TRBD1 (5 bases). Per germline, CDR1 DFQATT and CDR2 SNEGSKA (reference sequence). The CDR3 runs 17 residues. The CDR3 is CCARDFGAGAGVNTIYF. The DNA for the CDR3 is TGCTGTGCTAGAGATTTTGGTGCTGGGGCCGGGGTAAACACCATATATTTT.

This chain uses TRBV7-6 with TRBJ2-3, with D maybe TRBD2 (5 bases). The V gene's germline CDR1 is SGHVS and CDR2 FNYEAQ. The CDR3 has 15 amino acids. Trimming cost V 1 base and J 11 bases, with 19 bases left between them. The CDR3 nucleotides are TGTGCCAGCAGCTTAGGTCGGACGGGGAGATCGAAGCAGTATTTT. Translation gives CASSLGRTGRSKQYF.

This clonotype was observed many times. This rearrangement joins TRBV2 to TRBJ2-2; D uncertain. V was pared by 7 bases and J by 3 bases, with 9 bases between. The CDR3 loop spans 13 amino acids. Germline V gene sequence: CDR1 SNHLY, CDR2 FYNNEI. CDR3 loop: CASTPRDTGELFF. CDR3 coding DNA: TGTGCCAGCACCCCTCGGGACACCGGGGAGCTGTTTTTT.

This clonotype was observed many times. The genes are TRBV29-1 and TRBJ1-2; no clear D gene. The CDR3 covers 12 residues. Germline lookup yields CDR1 SQVTM and CDR2 ANQGSEA. With 0 bases removed from V and 6 bases from J, the gap between germline ends came to 8 bases. The CDR3, as DNA: TGCAGCGTTGAAGACCGGACGGATGGCTACACCTTC. Translated, it gives CSVEDRTDGYTF.

This clonotype appeared a few times. The chain is built from TRBV5-1 and TRBJ1-1, with 9 positions matching TRBD1. CDR3 length: 15 amino acids. V shed 4 bases and J 10 bases; nucleotides not matched to a gene: 14. Germline V gene lookup returns CDR1 SGHRS and CDR2 YFSETQ. CDR3 sequence reads: CASSTRDGGQGGAFF. CDR3 coding DNA: TGCGCCAGCAGCACACGGGACGGGGGACAGGGAGGAGCTTTCTTT.

Many counts were recorded for this clonotype. This chain joins TRBV6-1 and TRBJ2-1; D uncertain. V was pared by 8 bases and J by 0 bases, with 11 bases between. Germline CDR1 MNHNS, CDR2 SASEGT. This CDR3 has 14 amino acids. CDR3 in amino acids: CASGRMGSYNEQFF. CDR3 DNA: TGTGCCAGCGGCAGGATGGGCTCCTACAATGAGCAGTTCTTC.

This clonotype was seen repeatedly, ten times or more. The chain is built from TRBV12-3 or TRBV12-4 and TRBJ1-5; 7 nucleotides match TRBD1. The CDR3 has 15 amino acids. V lost 5 bases, J lost 3 bases, and 7 bases stayed unmatched. Written as DNA, the CDR3 is TGTGCCAGCAGTCCCCAGGGGGTACCCAATCAGCCCCAGCATTTT. Its translation is CASSPQGVPNQPQHF.

As to this clonotype: A much larger clone sits a single nucleotide away, making a read error possible. The genes are TRBV29-1 and TRBJ2-1; no clear D gene. V dropped 3 bases and J dropped 10 bases, with 13 bases sitting between them. The V gene's germline CDR1 is SQVTM and CDR2 ANQGSEA. CDR3 length: 12 amino acids. CDR3 residues: CSVESGDTEQFF. As DNA, the CDR3 is TGCAGCGTTGAGAGTGGGGATACCGAGCAGTTCTTC.

This clonotype was seen only a few times. This chain links TRBV19 with TRBJ2-1, with D possibly called TRBD1 or TRBD2 (5 bases each). Germline V gene data show CDR1 as LNHDA and CDR2 as SQIVND (reference sequence). This CDR3 contains 14 residues. The V end was cut by 4 bases, the J end by 4 bases, with 11 bases between. The CDR3 sequence is CASSTTGHYNEQFF. CDR3 bases: TGTGCCAGTAGTACGACGGGGCATTACAATGAGCAGTTCTTC.

This clonotype was observed a handful of times. The chain couples TRBV2 to TRBJ2-5; the D is unclear. The V end lost 6 bases, the J end lost 7 bases, and 15 bases lay between the germline ends. The germline CDR1 and CDR2 sequences are SNHLY and FYNNEI. This CDR3 region has 13 residues. In DNA form, the CDR3 reads TGTGCCAGCAGCGTAGCCCTTGCAGGGACCCAGTACTTC. It specifies CASSVALAGTQYF.

The V and J genes are TRBV5-5 and TRBJ2-2; the D gene is possibly TRBD1 (6 bases). The germline V and J ends were trimmed by 4 bases and 5 bases, with 15 bases remaining between them. The CDR3 consists of 15 residues. CDR1 is SGHKS and CDR2 is YYEKEE in the germline V gene (reference sequence). The CDR3 sequence: CASSRRGPNTGELFF. The CDR3 region has the DNA TGTGCCAGCAGCCGCAGGGGCCCCAATACCGGGGAGCTGTTTTTT.

This clonotype came up a few times. The V call is TRBV5-1, the J call TRBJ1-1; no reliable D call. Per the germline V gene, CDR1 is SGHRS and CDR2 is YFSETQ. The CDR3 consists of 13 residues. V was pared by 0 bases and J by 10 bases, with 13 bases between. The CDR3 sequence is CASSLEESGGAFF. Written as DNA, the CDR3 is TGCGCCAGCAGCTTGGAAGAGTCGGGAGGAGCTTTCTTT. Filled out from reference TRBV5-1 and TRBJ1-1, the complete variable domain reads KAGVTQTPRYLIKTRGQQVTLSCSPISGHRSVSWYQQTPGQGLQFLFEYFSETQRNKGNFPGRFSGRQFSNSRSEMNVSTLELGDSALYLCASSLEESGGAFFGQGTRLTVV.

This clonotype was found many times. The chain combines TRBV5-1 with TRBJ2-1; D is possibly TRBD1 or TRBD2 (5 bases each). The CDR3 extends over 15 amino acids. CDR1 SGHRS and CDR2 YFSETQ come from the germline V gene. V dropped 6 bases and J dropped 7 bases, with 20 bases sitting between them. CDR3 nucleotide sequence: TGCGCCAGCACTGGGACCAGGAGCAGGAAAAATGAGCAGTTCTTC. This encodes CASTGTRSRKNEQFF.

This clonotype occurred many times. The rearrangement joins TRBV5-1 to TRBJ1-2; D may be TRBD1 (5 bases). Trimming shortened V by 1 base and J by 5 bases, and 21 bases separated the two germline ends. Germline V gene data show CDR1 as SGHRS and CDR2 as YFSETQ. The length of the CDR3 is 17 residues. The CDR3: CASSLRFSGRSSYGYTF. In nucleotides, the CDR3 is TGCGCCAGCAGCTTGAGGTTTTCGGGGCGATCTTCATATGGCTACACCTTC.

There are a few counts of this clonotype. Since a much larger clone is just one base distant, this may be a read error. CDR3 nucleotides: TGCGCCAGCAGCTTGACAGGGAATGAAGCTTTCTTT. It yields the protein CASSLTGNEAFF. V usage is TRBV5-1 and J usage is TRBJ1-1, with D possibly being TRBD1 (6 bases). V gave up 1 base and J gave up 7 bases, with 8 bases separating them. CDR1 and CDR2 from the germline V gene are SGHRS and YFSETQ. The CDR3 length is 12 residues.

The sample holds many counts of this clonotype. The CDR3 DNA reads TGTGCCAGCTCAGCCCTAGCGGGAGGGCCCAATGAGCAGTTCTTC. Translation: CASSALAGGPNEQFF. The chain couples TRBV18 to TRBJ2-1, with 12 bases aligning to TRBD2. The V segment lost 5 bases and the J segment 6 bases; nucleotides outside the gene matches: 5. The CDR3 spans 15 residues. CDR1 and CDR2 (germline): KGHSH, LQKENI.

This clonotype was found many times. The chain couples TRBV12-3 or TRBV12-4 to TRBJ2-7, with 9 bases identical to TRBD1. Unmatched junction bases numbered 11, after V lost 5 bases and J lost 6 bases. CDR3 length: 15 amino acids. CDR3 sequence reads: CASSPAGQGGLEQYF. CDR3 nucleotides: TGTGCCAGCAGTCCCGCGGGACAGGGTGGTCTCGAGCAGTACTTC.

The chain recombines TRBV12-3 or TRBV12-4 with TRBJ2-2, with 7 bases lining up with TRBD1. This CDR3 has 15 residues. Germline trimming cut 7 bases from V and 5 bases from J; bases unmatched to any gene: 10. CDR3 DNA: TGTGCCAGCACCCCAGGGGGTACGGAAACCGGGGAGCTGTTTTTT. Translating gives CASTPGGTETGELFF.

This clonotype showed up many times. For the CDR3, the DNA is TGCAGTGCTAGAGATCGACGAGAGACCCAGTACTTC. Translation gives CSARDRRETQYF. The chain joins TRBV20-1 to TRBJ2-5; D is undetermined. Germline CDR1 and CDR2: DFQATT and SNEGSKA (reference sequence). Trimming stripped 0 bases from V and 4 bases from J, with 6 bases between. This CDR3 has 12 amino acids.

This clonotype was picked up many times. CDR3 sequence: CASSNPEAFF. The CDR3 DNA reads as TGTGCCAGCAGTAATCCTGAAGCTTTCTTT. This chain links TRBV7-6 with TRBJ1-1; D gene unclear. Germline V gene lookup returns CDR1 SGHVS and CDR2 FNYEAQ. V lost 6 bases to trimming and J lost 6 bases, with 5 bases between them. The CDR3 is 10 amino acids.

This clonotype was detected many times. This chain connects TRBV6-1 to TRBJ2-3, with 11 bases that match TRBD2. The junction had 4 bases not matched to a gene; V was cut back by 6 bases and J by 2 bases. Germline V gene data show CDR1 as MNHNS and CDR2 as SASEGT. CDR3 length: 15 residues. CDR3 coding DNA: TGTGCCAGCAGGGGGACTAGCGGAGCCACAGATACGCAGTATTTT. This codes for CASRGTSGATDTQYF.

In this sample, this clonotype turned up once. This chain joins TRBV5-1 and TRBJ1-1, with TRBD1 as a possible D gene (6 bases). Germline assignment: CDR1 SGHRS and CDR2 YFSETQ. The CDR3 covers 14 residues. V lost 5 bases to trimming and J lost 0 bases, with 11 bases between them. The CDR3 nucleotides are TGCGCCAGCAGAGGGGGTGACTTGAACACTGAAGCTTTCTTT. Protein sequence: CASRGGDLNTEAFF.

This sequence joins TRBV6-4 and TRBJ2-5; D possibly corresponds to TRBD2 (5 bases). The germline CDR1 and CDR2 sequences are MRHNA and SNTAGT. V was shortened by 3 bases and J by 4 bases, with 9 bases between the two germline ends. The CDR3 runs 13 residues. CDR3 residues: CASSDRRAETQYF. CDR3 DNA sequence: TGTGCCAGCAGTGATCGGCGGGCAGAGACCCAGTACTTC.